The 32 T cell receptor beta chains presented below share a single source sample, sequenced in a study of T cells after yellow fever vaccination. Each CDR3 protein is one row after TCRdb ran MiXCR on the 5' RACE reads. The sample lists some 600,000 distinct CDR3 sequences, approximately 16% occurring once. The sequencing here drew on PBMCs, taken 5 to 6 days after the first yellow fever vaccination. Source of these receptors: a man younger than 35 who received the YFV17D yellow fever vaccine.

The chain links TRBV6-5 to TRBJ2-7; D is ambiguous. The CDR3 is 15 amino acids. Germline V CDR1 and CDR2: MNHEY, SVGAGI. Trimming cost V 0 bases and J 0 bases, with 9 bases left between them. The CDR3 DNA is TGTGCCAGCAGTTACTCGTCATCGGGCTCCTACGAGCAGTACGTC. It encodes CASSYSSSGSYEQYV.

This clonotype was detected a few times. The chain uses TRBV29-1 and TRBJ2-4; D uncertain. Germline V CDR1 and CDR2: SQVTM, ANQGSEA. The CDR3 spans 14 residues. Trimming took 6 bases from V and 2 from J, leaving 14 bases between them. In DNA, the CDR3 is TGCAGCGTCCCGACCGGGTCCTCCAAAAACATTCAGTACTTC. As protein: CSVPTGSSKNIQYF.

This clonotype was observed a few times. The CDR3 protein is CASSFGQGNYGYTF. CDR3 in DNA: TGTGCCAGCAGCTTCGGACAGGGCAACTATGGCTACACCTTC. The chain is built from TRBV7-9 and TRBJ1-2, with 8 bases that match TRBD1. CDR3 length: 14 residues. Germline trimming cut 3 bases from V and 2 bases from J; bases unmatched to any gene: 2. CDR1 and CDR2 (germline): SEHNR, FQNEAQ (reference sequence).

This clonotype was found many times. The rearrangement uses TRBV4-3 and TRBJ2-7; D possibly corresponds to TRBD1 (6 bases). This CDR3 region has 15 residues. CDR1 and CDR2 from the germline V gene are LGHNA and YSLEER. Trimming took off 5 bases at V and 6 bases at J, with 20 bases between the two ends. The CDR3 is CASSGSMGRGAEQYF. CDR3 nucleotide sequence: TGCGCCAGCAGCGGCAGCATGGGCAGGGGTGCCGAGCAGTACTTC.

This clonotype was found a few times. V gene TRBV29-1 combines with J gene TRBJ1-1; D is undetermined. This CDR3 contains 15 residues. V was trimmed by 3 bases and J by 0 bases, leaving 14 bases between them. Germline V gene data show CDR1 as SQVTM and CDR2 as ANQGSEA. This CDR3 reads CSVERLTSMNTEAFF. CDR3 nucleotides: TGCAGCGTTGAGAGACTCACCAGCATGAACACTGAAGCTTTCTTT.

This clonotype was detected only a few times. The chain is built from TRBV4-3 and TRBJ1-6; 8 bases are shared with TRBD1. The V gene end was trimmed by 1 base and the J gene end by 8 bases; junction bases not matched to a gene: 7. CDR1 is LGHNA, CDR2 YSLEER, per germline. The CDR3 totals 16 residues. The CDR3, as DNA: TGCGCCAGCAGCCAAGGCTTCCAGGGGGCATATTCACCCCTCCACTTT. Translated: CASSQGFQGAYSPLHF.

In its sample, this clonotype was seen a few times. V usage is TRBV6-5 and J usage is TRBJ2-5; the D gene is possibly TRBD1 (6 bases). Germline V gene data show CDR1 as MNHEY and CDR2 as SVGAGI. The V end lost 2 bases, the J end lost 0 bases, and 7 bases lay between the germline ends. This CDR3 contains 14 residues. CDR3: CASSYGDNQETQYF. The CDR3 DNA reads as TGTGCCAGCAGTTACGGGGACAACCAAGAGACCCAGTACTTC.

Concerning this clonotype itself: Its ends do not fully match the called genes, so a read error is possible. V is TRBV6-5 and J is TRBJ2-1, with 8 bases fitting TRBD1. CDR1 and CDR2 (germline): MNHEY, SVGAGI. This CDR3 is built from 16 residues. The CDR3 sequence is CASSYSGQGGYKEQFF. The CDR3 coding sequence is TGTGCCAGCAGTTACTCCGGACAGGGCGGGTACAAAGAGCAGTTCTTC.

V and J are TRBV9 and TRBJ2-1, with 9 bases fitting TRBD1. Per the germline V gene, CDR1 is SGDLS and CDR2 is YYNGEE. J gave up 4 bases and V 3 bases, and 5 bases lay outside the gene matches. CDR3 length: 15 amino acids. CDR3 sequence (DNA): TGTGCCAGCAGCGGAGGGACAGGGAAGTACAATGAGCAGTTCTTC. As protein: CASSGGTGKYNEQFF.

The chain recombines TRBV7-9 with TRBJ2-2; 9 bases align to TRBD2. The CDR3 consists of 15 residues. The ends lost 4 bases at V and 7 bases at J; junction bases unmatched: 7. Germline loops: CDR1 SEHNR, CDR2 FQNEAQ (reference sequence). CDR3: CASSYGLALGGELFF. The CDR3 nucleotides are TGTGCCAGCAGCTACGGACTAGCGCTCGGCGGGGAGCTGTTTTTT.

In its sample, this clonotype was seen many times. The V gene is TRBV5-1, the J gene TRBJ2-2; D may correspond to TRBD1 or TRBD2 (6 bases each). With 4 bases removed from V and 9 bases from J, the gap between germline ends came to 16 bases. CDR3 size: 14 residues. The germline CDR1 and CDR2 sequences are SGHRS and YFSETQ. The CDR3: CASSPRGGNRELFF. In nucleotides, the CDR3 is TGCGCCAGCAGCCCGCGAGGGGGGAATAGGGAGCTGTTTTTT. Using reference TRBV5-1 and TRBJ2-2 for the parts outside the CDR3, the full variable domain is KAGVTQTPRYLIKTRGQQVTLSCSPISGHRSVSWYQQTPGQGLQFLFEYFSETQRNKGNFPGRFSGRQFSNSRSEMNVSTLELGDSALYLCASSPRGGNRELFFGEGSRLTVL.

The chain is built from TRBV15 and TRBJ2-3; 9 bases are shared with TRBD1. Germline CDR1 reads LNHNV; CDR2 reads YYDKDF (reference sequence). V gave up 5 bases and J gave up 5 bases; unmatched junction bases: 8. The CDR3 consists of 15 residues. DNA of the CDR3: TGTGCCACCAGCCGACGGACAGGGGCCGAAGATACGCAGTATTTT. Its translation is CATSRRTGAEDTQYF.

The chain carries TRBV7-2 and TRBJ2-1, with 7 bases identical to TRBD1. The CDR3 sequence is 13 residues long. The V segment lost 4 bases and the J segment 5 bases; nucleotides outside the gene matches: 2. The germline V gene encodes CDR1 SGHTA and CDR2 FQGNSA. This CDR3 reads CASSWGQNNEQFF. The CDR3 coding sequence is TGTGCCAGCAGCTGGGGACAGAACAATGAGCAGTTCTTC.

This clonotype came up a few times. CDR3 sequence: CSARSPGTDNQPQHF. In nucleotides, the CDR3 is TGCAGTGCTAGGAGTCCCGGGACAGACAATCAGCCCCAGCATTTT. The V and J genes are TRBV20-1 and TRBJ1-5, with 7 bases aligning to TRBD1. The CDR3 spans 15 residues. The J segment lost 3 bases and the V segment lost 3 bases, leaving 8 bases of the junction unmatched. Germline V lookup: CDR1 DFQATT, CDR2 SNEGSKA (reference sequence).

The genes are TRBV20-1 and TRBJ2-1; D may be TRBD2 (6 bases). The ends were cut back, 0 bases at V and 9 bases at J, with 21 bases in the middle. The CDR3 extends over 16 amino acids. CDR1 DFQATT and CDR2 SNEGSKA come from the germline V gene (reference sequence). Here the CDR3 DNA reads TGCAGTGCTAGAGATCGGGTCCAGCGGGCCCCCGGTGAGCAGTTCTTC. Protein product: CSARDRVQRAPGEQFF.

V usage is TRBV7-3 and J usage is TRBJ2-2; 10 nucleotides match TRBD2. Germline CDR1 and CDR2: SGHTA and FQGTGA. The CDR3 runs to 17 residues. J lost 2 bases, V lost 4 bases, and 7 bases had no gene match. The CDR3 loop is CASSSSLAGVNTGELFF. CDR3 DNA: TGTGCCAGCAGCTCCAGCCTAGCGGGGGTCAACACCGGGGAGCTGTTTTTT.

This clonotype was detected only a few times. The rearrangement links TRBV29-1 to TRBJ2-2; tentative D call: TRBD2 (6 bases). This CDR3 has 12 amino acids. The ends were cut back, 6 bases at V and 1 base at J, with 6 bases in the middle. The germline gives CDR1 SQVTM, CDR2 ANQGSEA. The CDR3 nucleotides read TGCAGCGTCGGGGGGAACACCGGGGAGCTGTTTTTT. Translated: CSVGGNTGELFF.

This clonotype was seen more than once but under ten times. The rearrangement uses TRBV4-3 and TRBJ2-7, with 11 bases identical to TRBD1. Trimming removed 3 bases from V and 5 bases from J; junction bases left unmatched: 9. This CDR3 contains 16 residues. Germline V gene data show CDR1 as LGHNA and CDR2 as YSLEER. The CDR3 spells CASSQDGQGALNEQYF. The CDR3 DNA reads TGCGCCAGCAGCCAGGACGGACAGGGGGCGTTGAACGAGCAGTACTTC.

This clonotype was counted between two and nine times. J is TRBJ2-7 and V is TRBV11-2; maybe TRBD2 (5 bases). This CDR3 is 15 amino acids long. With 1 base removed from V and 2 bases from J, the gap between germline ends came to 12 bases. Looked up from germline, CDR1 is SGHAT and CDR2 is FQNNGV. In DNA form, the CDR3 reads TGTGCCAGCAGCTTAGTCTCGGGATCGGCCTACGAGCAGTACGTC. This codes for CASSLVSGSAYEQYV.

Here the CDR3 DNA reads TGCGCCAGCAGCTTGGGGACTAGCGGGGGACTCACAGATACGCAGTATTTT. Its protein product is CASSLGTSGGLTDTQYF. V gene TRBV5-1 combines with J gene TRBJ2-3; TRBD2 matches 13 bases. Trimming cost V 0 bases and J 2 bases; bases outside gene matches: 3. This CDR3 spans 17 amino acids. Per germline, CDR1 SGHRS and CDR2 YFSETQ. The whole variable domain, remainder taken from reference TRBV5-1 and TRBJ2-3, is KAGVTQTPRYLIKTRGQQVTLSCSPISGHRSVSWYQQTPGQGLQFLFEYFSETQRNKGNFPGRFSGRQFSNSRSEMNVSTLELGDSALYLCASSLGTSGGLTDTQYFGPGTRLTVL.

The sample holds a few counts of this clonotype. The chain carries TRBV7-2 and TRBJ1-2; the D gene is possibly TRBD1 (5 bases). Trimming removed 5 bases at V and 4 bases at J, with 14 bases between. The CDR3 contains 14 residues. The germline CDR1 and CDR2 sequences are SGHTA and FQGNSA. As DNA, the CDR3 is TGTGCCAGCAGCGCAGGCATCGGGGGCTATGGCTACACCTTC. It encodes CASSAGIGGYGYTF.

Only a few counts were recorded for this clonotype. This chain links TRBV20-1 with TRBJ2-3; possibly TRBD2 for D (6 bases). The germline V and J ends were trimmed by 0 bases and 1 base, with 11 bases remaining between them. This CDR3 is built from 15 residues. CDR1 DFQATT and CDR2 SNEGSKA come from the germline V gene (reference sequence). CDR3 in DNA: TGCAGTGCTAGAGATGTCGGGGGTCGCACAGATACGCAGTATTTT. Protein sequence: CSARDVGGRTDTQYF.

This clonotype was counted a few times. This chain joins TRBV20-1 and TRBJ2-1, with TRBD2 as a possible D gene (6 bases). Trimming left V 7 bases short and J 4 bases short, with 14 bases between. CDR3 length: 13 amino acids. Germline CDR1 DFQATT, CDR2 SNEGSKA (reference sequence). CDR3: CSGGGATYNEQFF. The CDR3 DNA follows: TGCAGTGGGGGCGGGGCAACATACAATGAGCAGTTCTTC.

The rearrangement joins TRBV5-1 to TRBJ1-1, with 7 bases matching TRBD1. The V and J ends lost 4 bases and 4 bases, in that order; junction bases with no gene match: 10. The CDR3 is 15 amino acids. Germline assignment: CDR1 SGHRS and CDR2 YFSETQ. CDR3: CASSVQTGSLTEAFF. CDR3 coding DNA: TGCGCCAGCAGCGTGCAGACAGGGAGTCTCACTGAAGCTTTCTTT.

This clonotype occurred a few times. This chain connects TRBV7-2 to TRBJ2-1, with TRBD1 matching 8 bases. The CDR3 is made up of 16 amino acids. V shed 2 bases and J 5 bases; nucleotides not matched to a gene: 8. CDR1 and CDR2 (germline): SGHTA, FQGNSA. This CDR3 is CASSLLPGTGDNEQFF. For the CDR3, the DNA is TGTGCCAGCAGCTTACTCCCCGGGACAGGTGACAATGAGCAGTTCTTC.

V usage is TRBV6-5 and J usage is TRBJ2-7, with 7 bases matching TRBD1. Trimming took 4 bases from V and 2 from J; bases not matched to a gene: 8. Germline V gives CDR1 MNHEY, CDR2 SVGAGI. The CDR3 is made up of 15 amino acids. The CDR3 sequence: CASSFTGTDPYEQYF. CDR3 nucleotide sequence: TGTGCCAGCAGTTTCACCGGGACAGACCCCTACGAGCAGTACTTC.

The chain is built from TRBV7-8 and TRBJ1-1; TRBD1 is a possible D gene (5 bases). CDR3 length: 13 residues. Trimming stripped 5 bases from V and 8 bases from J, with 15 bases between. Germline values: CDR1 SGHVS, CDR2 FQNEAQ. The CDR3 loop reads CASSLREELEAFF. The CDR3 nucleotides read TGTGCCAGCAGCCTCAGGGAAGAGTTAGAAGCTTTCTTT.

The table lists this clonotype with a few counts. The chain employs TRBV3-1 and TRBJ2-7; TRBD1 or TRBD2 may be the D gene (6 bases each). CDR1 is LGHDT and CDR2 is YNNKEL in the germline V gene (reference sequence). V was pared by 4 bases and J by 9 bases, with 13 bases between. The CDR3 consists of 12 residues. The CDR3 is CASSRGAEGQYF. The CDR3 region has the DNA TGTGCCAGCAGCCGGGGGGCTGAGGGGCAGTACTTC.

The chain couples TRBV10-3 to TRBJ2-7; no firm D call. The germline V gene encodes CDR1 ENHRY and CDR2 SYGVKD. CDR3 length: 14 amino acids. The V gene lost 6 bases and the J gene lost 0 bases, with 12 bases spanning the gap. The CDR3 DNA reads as TGTGCCATCAGGGAGCAAGAGAGCTCCTACGAGCAGTACTTC. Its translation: CAIREQESSYEQYF.

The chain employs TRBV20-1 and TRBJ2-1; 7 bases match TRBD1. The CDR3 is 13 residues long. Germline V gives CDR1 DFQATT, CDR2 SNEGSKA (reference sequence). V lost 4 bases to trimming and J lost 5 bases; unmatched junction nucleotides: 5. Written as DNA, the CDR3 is TGCAGTGCTATCAATGGACAGGACAATGAGCAGTTCTTC. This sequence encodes CSAINGQDNEQFF.

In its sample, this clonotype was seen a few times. CDR3 sequence: CASAPGTGGLASPFEQYF. DNA of the CDR3: TGTGCCAGCGCCCCCGGGACAGGGGGCTTGGCGTCCCCCTTCGAGCAGTACTTC. The chain links TRBV7-3 to TRBJ2-7; 12 bases match TRBD1. The CDR3 consists of 18 residues. V lost 8 bases to trimming and J lost 6 bases; unmatched junction nucleotides: 20. Germline CDR1 is SGHTA and CDR2 is FQGTGA.

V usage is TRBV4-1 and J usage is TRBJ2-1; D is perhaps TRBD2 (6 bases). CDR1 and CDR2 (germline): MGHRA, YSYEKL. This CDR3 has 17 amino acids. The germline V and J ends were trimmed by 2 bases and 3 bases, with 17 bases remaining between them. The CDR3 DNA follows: TGCGCCAGCAGCCAACCTCCGGTAGCGGAGATCTACAATGAGCAGTTCTTC. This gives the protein CASSQPPVAEIYNEQFF.